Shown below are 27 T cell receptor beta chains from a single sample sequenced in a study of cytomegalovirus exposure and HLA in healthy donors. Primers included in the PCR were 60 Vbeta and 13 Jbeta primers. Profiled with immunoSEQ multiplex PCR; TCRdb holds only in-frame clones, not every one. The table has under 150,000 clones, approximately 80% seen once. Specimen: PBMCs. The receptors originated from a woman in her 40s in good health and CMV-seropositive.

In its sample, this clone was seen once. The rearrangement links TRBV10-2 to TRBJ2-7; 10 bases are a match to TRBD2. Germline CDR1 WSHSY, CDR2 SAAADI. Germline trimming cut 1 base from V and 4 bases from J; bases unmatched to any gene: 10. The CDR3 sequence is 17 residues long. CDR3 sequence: CASSEWAGTSDRYEQYF. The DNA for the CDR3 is TGCGCCAGCAGTGAGTGGGCCGGGACTAGCGATCGTTACGAGCAGTACTTC.

In DNA form, the CDR3 reads TGTGCCAGCAGCCCCAGGTTACTGACAGGGGGCGCTGAAGCTTTCTTT. The encoded protein is CASSPRLLTGGAEAFF. The chain combines TRBV7-6 with TRBJ1-1, with 10 bases identical to TRBD1. From germline, CDR1 is SGHVS and CDR2 FNYEAQ. Trimming at V came to 5 bases and at J to 6 bases, leaving 12 bases not matched to a gene. The CDR3 spans 16 residues.

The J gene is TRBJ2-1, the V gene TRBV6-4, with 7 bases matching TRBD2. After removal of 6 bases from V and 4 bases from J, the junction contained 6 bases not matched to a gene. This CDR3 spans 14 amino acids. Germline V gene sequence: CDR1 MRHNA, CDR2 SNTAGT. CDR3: CASSASGKYNEQFF. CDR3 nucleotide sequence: TGTGCCAGCAGCGCTAGCGGCAAGTACAATGAGCAGTTCTTC.

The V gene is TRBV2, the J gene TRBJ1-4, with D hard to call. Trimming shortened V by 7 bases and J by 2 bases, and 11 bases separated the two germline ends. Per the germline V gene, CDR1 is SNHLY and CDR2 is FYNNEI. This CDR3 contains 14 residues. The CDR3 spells CASTPRRTNEKLFF. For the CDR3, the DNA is TGTGCCAGCACTCCGAGGCGGACTAATGAAAAACTGTTTTTT.

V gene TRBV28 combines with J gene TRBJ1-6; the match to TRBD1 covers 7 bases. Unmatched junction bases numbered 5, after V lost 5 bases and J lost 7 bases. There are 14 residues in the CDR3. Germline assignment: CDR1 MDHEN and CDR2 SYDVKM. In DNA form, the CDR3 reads TGTGCCAGCAGTCCAGGGGGAAGGAATTCACCCCTCCACTTT. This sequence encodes CASSPGGRNSPLHF.

CDR3 residues: CASSSRRGETQYF. The CDR3 DNA is TGTGCCAGCAGTTCCAGGCGAGGGGAGACCCAGTACTTC. V usage is TRBV6-6 and J usage is TRBJ2-5; possible D gene TRBD2, 5 bases. V lost 4 bases to trimming and J lost 5 bases, with 11 bases between them. The CDR3 has 13 amino acids. Germline V lookup: CDR1 MNHNY, CDR2 SVGAGI (reference sequence).

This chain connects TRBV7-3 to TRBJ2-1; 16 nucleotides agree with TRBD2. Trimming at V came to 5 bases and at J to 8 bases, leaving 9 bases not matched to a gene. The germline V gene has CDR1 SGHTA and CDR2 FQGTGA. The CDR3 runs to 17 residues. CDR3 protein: CASSPGTSGRASDEQFF. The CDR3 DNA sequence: TGTGCCAGCAGCCCGGGGACTAGCGGGAGGGCCAGCGATGAGCAGTTCTTC. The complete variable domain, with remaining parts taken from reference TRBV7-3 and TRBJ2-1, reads GAGVSQTPSNKVTEKGKYVELRCDPISGHTALYWYRQSLGQGPEFLIYFQGTGAADDSGLPNDRFFAVRPEGSVSTLKIQRTERGDSAVYLCASSPGTSGRASDEQFFGPGTRLTVL.

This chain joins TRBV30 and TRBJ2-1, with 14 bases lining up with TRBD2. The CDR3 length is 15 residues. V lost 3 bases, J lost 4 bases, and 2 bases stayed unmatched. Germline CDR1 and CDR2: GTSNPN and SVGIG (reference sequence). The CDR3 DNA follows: TGTGCCTGGAGGGGACTAGCGGGAGCATACAATGAGCAGTTCTTC. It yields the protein CAWRGLAGAYNEQFF.

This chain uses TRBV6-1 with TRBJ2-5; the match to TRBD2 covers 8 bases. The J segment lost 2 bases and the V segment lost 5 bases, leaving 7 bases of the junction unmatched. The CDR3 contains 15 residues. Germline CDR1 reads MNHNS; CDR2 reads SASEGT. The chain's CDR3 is CASSPTGTRQETQYF. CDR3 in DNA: TGTGCCAGCAGTCCAACCGGGACTAGGCAAGAGACCCAGTACTTC.

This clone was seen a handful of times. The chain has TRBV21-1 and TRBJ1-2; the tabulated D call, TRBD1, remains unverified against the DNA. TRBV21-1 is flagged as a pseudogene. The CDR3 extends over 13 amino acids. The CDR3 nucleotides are TGTGCCAGCAGCAAAGCTCGACAGCATGGCTACACCTTC. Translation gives CASSKARQHGYTF.

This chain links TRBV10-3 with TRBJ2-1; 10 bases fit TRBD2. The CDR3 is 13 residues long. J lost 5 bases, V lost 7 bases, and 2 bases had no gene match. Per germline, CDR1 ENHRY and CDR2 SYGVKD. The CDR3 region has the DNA TGTGCCATCAAGGGACTAGCGAACAATGAGCAGTTCTTC. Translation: CAIKGLANNEQFF.

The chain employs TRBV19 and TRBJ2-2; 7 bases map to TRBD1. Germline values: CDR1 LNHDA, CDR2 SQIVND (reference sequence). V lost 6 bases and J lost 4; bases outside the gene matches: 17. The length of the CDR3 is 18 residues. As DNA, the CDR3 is TGTGCCAGTAGACCCGGGGAGACATACAGGGGACGCACCGGGGAGCTGTTTTTT. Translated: CASRPGETYRGRTGELFF.

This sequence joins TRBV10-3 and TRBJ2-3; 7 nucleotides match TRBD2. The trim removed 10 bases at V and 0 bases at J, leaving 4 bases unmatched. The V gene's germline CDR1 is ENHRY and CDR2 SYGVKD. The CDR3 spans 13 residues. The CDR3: CATRGESTDTQYF. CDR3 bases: TGTGCCACTCGGGGGGAGAGCACAGATACGCAGTATTTT.

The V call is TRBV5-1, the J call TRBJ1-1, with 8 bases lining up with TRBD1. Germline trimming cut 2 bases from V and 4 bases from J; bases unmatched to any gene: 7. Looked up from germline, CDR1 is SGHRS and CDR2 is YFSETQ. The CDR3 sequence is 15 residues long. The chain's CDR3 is CASSLGDRWVTEAFF. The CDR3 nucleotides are TGCGCCAGCAGCTTAGGGGACAGGTGGGTCACTGAAGCTTTCTTT.

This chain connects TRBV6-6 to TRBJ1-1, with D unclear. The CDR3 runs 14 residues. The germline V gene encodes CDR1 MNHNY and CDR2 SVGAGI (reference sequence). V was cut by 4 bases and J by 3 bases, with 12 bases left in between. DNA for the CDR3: TGTGCCAGCAGTTTAGGACTGGTTGACACTGAAGCTTTCTTT. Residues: CASSLGLVDTEAFF.

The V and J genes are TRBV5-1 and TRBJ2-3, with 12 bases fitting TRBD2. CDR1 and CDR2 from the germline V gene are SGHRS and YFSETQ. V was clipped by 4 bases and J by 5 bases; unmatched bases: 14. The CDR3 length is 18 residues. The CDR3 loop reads CASSRSTGLAGTLDTQYF. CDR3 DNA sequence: TGCGCCAGCAGCCGGTCCACCGGACTAGCGGGAACCTTAGATACGCAGTATTTT.

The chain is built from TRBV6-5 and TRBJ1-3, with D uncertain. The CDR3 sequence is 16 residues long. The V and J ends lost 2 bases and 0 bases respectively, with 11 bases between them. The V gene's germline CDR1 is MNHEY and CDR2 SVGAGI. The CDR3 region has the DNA TGTGCCAGCAGTTACACAGACACCTTCTCTGGAAACACCATATATTTT. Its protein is CASSYTDTFSGNTIYF.

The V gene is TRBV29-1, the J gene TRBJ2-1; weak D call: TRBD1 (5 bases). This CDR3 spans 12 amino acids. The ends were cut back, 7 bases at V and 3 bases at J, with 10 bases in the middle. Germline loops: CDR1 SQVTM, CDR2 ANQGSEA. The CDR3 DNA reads TGCAGCGGTAACCAGGGCTACAATGAGCAGTTCTTC. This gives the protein CSGNQGYNEQFF.

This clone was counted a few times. Here the CDR3 reads CASLSLAGSYEQYF. The DNA for the CDR3 is TGTGCCAGCCTCTCTTTGGCGGGGTCCTACGAGCAGTACTTC. The V gene is TRBV28, the J gene TRBJ2-7; maybe TRBD2 (6 bases). The CDR3 runs 14 residues. V lost 8 bases to trimming and J lost 1 base, with 15 bases between them. Germline CDR1 and CDR2: MDHEN and SYDVKM.

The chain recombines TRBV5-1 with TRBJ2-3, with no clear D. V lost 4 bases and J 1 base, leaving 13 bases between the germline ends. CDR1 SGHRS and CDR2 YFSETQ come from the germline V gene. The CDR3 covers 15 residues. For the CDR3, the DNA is TGCGCCAGCAGCCCACCTAGTGCTCGCACAGATACGCAGTATTTT. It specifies CASSPPSARTDTQYF.

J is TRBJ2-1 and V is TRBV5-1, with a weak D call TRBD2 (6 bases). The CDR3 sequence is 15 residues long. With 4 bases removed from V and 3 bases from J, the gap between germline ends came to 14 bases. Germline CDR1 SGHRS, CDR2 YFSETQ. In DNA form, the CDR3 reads TGCGCCAGCAGCCTCGCGGGAACCCTCTACAATGAGCAGTTCTTC. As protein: CASSLAGTLYNEQFF.

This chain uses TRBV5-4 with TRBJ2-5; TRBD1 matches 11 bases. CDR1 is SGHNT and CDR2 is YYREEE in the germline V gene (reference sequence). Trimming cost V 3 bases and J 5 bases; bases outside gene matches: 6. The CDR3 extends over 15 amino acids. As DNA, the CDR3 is TGTGCCAGCAGCTGGGGACAGGGGGTGGAGGAGACCCAGTACTTC. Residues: CASSWGQGVEETQYF.

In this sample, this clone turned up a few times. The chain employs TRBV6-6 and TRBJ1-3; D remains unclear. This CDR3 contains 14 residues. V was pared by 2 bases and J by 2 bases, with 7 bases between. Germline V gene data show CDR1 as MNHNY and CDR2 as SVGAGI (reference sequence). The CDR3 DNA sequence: TGTGCCAGCAGTTACGGTAGTGCTGGAAACACCATATATTTT. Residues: CASSYGSAGNTIYF.

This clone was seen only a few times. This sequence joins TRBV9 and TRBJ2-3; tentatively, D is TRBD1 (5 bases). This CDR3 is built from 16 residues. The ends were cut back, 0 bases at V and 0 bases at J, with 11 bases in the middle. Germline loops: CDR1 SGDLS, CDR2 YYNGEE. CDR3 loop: CASSVEIRASTDTQYF. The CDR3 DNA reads TGTGCCAGCAGCGTAGAGATCAGGGCTAGCACAGATACGCAGTATTTT.

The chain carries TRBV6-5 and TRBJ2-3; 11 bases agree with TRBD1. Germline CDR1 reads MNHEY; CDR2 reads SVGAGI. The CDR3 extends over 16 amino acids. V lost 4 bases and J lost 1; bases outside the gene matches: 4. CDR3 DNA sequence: TGTGCCAGCAGTTTTCCGGGACAGGGGGGCACAGATACGCAGTATTTT. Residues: CASSFPGQGGTDTQYF.

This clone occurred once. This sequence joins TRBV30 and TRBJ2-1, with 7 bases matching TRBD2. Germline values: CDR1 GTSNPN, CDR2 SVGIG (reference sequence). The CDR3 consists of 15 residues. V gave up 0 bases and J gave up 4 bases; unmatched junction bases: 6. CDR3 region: CAWSVGLADYNEQFF. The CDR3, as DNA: TGTGCCTGGAGTGTTGGCCTAGCGGATTACAATGAGCAGTTCTTC.

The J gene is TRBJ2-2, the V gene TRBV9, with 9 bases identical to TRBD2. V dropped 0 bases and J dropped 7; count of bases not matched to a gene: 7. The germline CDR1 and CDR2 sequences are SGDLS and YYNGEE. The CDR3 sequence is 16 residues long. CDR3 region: CASSVAGGRADGELFF. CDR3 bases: TGTGCCAGCAGCGTAGCTGGCGGGAGGGCCGACGGGGAGCTGTTTTTT.